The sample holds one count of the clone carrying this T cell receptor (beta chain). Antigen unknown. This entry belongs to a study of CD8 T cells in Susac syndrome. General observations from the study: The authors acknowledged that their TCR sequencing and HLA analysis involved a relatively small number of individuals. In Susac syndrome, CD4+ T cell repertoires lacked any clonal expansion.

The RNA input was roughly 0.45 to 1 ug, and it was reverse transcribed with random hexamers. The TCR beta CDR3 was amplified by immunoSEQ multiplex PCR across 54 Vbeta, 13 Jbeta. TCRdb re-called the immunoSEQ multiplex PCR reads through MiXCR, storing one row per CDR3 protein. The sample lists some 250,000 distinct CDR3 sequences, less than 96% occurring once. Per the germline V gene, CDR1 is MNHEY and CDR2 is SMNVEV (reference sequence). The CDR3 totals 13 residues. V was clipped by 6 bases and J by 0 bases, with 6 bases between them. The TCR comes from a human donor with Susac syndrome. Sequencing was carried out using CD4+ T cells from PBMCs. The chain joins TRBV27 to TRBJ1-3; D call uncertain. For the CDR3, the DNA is TGTGCCAGCAGCCCCAACTCTGGAAACACCATATATTTT. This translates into CASSPNSGNTIYF.